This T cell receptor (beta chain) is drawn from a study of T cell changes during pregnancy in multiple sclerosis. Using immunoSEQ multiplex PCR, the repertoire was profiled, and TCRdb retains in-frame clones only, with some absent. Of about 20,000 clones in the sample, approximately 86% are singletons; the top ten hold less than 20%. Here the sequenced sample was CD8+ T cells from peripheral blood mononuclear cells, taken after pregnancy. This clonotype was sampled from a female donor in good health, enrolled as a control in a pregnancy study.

CDR3 DNA sequence: TGTGGCTCAGGGTCAGGACAGCCCCAGCATTTT. It codes for CGSGSGQPQHF. The chain combines TRBV6-1 with TRBJ1-5, with D possibly matching TRBD1 (5 bases). CDR1 is MNHNS and CDR2 is SASEGT in the germline V gene. This CDR3 has 11 residues.